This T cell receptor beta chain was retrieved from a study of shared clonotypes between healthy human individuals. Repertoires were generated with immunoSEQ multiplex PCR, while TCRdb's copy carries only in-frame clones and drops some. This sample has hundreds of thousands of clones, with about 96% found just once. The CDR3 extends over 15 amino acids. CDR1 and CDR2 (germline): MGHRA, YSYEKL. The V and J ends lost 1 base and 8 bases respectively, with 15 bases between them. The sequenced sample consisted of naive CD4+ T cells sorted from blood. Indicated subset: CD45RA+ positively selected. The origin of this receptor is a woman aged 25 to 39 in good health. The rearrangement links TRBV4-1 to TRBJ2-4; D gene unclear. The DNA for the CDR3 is TGCGCCAGCAGCCAAGGGGCCCCCCGGGTGTACATTCAGTACTTC. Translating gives CASSQGAPRVYIQYF.